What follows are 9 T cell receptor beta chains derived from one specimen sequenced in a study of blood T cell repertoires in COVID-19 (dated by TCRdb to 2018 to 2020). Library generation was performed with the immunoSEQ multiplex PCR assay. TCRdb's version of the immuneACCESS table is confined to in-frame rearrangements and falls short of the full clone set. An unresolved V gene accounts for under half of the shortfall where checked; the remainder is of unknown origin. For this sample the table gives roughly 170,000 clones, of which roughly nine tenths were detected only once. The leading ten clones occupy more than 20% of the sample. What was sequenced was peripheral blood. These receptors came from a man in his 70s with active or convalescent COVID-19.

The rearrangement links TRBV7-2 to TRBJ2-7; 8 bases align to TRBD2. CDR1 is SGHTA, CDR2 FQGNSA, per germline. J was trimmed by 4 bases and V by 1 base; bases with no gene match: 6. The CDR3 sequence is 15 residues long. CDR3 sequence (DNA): TGTGCCAGCAGCTTAGGTAGCGGGGACCTTTACGAGCAGTACTTC. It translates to CASSLGSGDLYEQYF.

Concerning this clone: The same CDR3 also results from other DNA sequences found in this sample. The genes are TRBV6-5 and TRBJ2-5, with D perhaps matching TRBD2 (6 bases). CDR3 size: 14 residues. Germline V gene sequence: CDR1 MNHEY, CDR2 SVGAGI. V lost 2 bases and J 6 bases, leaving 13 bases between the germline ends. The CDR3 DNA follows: TGTGCCAGCAGTTACGACGGGGGACGAAAGACCCAGTACTTC. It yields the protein CASSYDGGRKTQYF.

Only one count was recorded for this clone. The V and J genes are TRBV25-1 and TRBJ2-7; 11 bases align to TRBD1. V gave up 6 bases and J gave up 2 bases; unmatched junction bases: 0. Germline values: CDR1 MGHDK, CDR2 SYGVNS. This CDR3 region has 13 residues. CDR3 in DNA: TGTGCCAGCAGGGGACAGGGGGCCTACGAGCAGTACTTC. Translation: CASRGQGAYEQYF.

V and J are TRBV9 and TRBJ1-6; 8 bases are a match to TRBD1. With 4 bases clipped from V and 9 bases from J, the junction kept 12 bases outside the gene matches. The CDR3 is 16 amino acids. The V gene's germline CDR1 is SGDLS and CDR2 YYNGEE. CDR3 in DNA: TGTGCCAGCAGCCCCCAAAACAGGGGGGCGGGTTCACCCCTCCACTTT. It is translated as CASSPQNRGAGSPLHF.

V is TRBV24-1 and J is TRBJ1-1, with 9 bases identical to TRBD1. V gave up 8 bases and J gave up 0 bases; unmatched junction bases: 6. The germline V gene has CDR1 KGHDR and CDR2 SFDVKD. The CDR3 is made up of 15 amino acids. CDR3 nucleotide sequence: TGTGCCACCACGGGACAGGGAGGCATGAACACTGAAGCTTTCTTT. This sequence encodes CATTGQGGMNTEAFF.

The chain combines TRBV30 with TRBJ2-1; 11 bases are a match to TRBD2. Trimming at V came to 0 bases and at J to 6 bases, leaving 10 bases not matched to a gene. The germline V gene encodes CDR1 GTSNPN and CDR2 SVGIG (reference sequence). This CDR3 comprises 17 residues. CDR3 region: CAWSVPSSSGGFNEQFF. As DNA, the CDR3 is TGTGCCTGGAGTGTCCCCTCCTCTAGCGGGGGGTTCAATGAGCAGTTCTTC.

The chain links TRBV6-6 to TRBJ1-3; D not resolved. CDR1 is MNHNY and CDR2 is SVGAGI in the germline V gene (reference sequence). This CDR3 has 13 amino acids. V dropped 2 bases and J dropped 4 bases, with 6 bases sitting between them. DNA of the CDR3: TGTGCCAGCAGTTACATATCGGGAAACACCATATATTTT. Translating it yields CASSYISGNTIYF.

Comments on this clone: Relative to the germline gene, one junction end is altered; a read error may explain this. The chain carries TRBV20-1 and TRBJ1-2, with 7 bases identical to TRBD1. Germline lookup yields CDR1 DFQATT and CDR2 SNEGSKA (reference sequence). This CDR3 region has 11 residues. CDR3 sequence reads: CGAGQNYSYTF. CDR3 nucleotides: TGCGGGGCGGGACAGAACTATAGCTACACCTTC.

The CDR3 here is CASSYSLGRPAGLFF. CDR3 nucleotide sequence: TGTGCCAGCAGTTACAGTTTAGGGAGGCCGGCAGGGCTGTTTTTT. The J gene is TRBJ2-2, the V gene TRBV6-2 or TRBV6-3; D perhaps matches TRBD2 (6 bases). CDR3 length equals 15 residues. Between the trimmed V and J ends, which lost 2 bases and 13 bases, there was a span of 20 bases. The germline V gene has CDR1 MNHEY and CDR2 SVGEGT.